This is a list of T cell receptor beta chains from one sample in a study of T cell responses to AZD1222 COVID-19 vaccine. The assay was immunoSEQ multiplex PCR, and TCRdb's table has in-frame clones only and misses some. Among over 130,000 clones listed, around 90% were seen once. Sequencing was performed on peripheral blood, taken 28 days after the second AZD1222 dose. These receptors were collected from an adult who received the AZD1222 COVID-19 vaccine. CDR3s include the opening cysteine and the closing phenylalanine or tryptophan. Fields, in order: V gene, D gene, CDR3 protein. A D gene is named only where the DNA matches it firmly.

TRBV30,NA,CAWRHRARGYTF
TRBV7-2,TRBD1,CASSRQGVNIANYGYTF
TRBV7-2,TRBD2,CASSKFSGGAYNEQFF
TRBV10-3,NA,CAISQGGMADTQYF
TRBV6-5,TRBD2,CASSSGGDTQYF
TRBV9,TRBD2,CASSELAGGPAETQYF
TRBV21-1,NA,CASSKGTFLPPLHF
TRBV13,TRBD2,CASSLTFRGLARGDYEQYF
TRBV29-1,NA,CSVQAGIYEQYF
TRBV30,NA,CAWNPGRLTGTNEKLFF
TRBV6-5,NA,CASSYIGDMNTEAFF
TRBV7-3,NA,CASSLTGGVETQYF
TRBV14,NA,CASSRDMNTGELFF
TRBV3-1/TRBV3-2,NA,CASSQSSGANVLTF
TRBV19,TRBD1,CASTPGTVGNQPQHF
TRBV2,TRBD2,CASTPGGSSYNEQFF
TRBV6-5,NA,CASRNRRDSSYEQYF
TRBV3-1/TRBV3-2,TRBD1,CASSQLRQGAGGYTF
TRBV15,TRBD1,CATSRRQGSETRQETQYF
TRBV7-9,NA,CASSFFSGPNENLFF
TRBV6-5,NA,CASKGGRGAKNIQYF
TRBV19,NA,CASTRDPIYNEQFF
TRBV7-2,NA,CASSLLSAQGETQYF
TRBV7-2,TRBD1,CASSLARSGRGRQPQHF
TRBV3-1/TRBV3-2,NA,CASSQLGEFPGYTF
TRBV6-1,NA,CASSEAGGEYGYTF
TRBV5-1,TRBD2,CASSLVLAGGYEQYF
TRBV30,NA,CACTTGYNEQFF
TRBV3-1/TRBV3-2,NA,CASSQDFGGTEAFF
TRBV30,NA,CAWDRLGQPQHF
TRBV4-1,NA,CASSHAPGTNYGYTF
TRBV19,NA,CASSRRGPGFSNQPQHF
TRBV29-1,NA,CSVGLPFTGLNYGYTF
TRBV5-3,NA,CARNRCPSTDTQYF
TRBV28,NA,CASSLKGRVGNQPQHF
TRBV13,NA,CASSLTTGELFF
TRBV7-8,TRBD2,CASSRGLAGSLDTQYF
TRBV5-1,NA,CASSFSARDYNEQFF
TRBV19,NA,CASTTAGGNQPQHF
TRBV3-1/TRBV3-2,NA,CASSQDPGTRNTEAFF
TRBV3-1/TRBV3-2,TRBD1,CASNGQEAEKLFF
TRBV6-2/TRBV6-3,TRBD1,CASSYSGTGNNQPQHF
TRBV23-1,NA,CASSHGRCISGANVLTF
TRBV9,NA,CASSVDQNTGELFF
TRBV11-3,NA,CASSFASLNTGELFF
TRBV6-5,TRBD2,CASRPGLASYNEQFF
TRBV6-5,NA,CASSRGWLENQPQHF
TRBV6-2/TRBV6-3,NA,CASSYSRRQGSQPQHF
TRBV28,TRBD2,CASSNWTSGRIWEQFF
TRBV7-3,TRBD1,CASSLGQGPMNTEAFF
TRBV30,NA,CACSSWGTSGNTIYF
TRBV30,TRBD2,CAWSRLAGGPTDTQYF
TRBV30,TRBD1,CAWRDGTGKIYGYTF
TRBV4-2,TRBD2,CASSQGVAGRDEQFF
TRBV7-3,NA,CASSAGTLNTEAFF
TRBV29-1,NA,CSVAHSGANVLTF
TRBV7-9,TRBD1,CATTTGTGGFSAYEQYF
TRBV18,NA,CASSPAPTNTEAFF
TRBV6-5,NA,CASRGPDFNYEQYF